A selection of T cell receptor beta chains follows, all from one sample in a study of blood T cell repertoires in COVID-19. The protocol was immunoSEQ multiplex PCR, while the TCRdb copy is restricted to in-frame clones and leaves out a portion. The sample lists more than 200,000 clones, roughly 88% occurring once. The sample comprised peripheral blood. All receptors come from a woman aged 40 to 49 who had recovered from COVID-19. Both conserved end residues are part of each CDR3. D genes are given only for firm matches. Where a row states a size, it is once, few, many or the class of an expanded clone; other rows omit it.

clone_size j_call d_call v_call cdr3_nt cdr3_aa
once TRBJ2-1 NA TRBV28 TGTGCCAGCATCCCCCCATTAGGGAGCTCCTACAATGAGCAGTTCTTC CASIPPLGSSYNEQFF
NA TRBJ2-7 NA TRBV11-2 TGTGCCAGCAGCTTAGATGGAAGGGGCTACGAGCAGTACTTC CASSLDGRGYEQYF
NA TRBJ1-6 NA TRBV4-3 TGCGCCAGCAGCCAAGAAGTCTCCGGGTCGCCCCTCCACTTT CASSQEVSGSPLHF
few TRBJ1-5 NA TRBV5-8 TGTGCCAGCAGCACCGGACAGAGTAATAGCAATCAGCCCCAGCATTTT CASSTGQSNSNQPQHF
NA TRBJ1-1 NA TRBV10-3 TGTGCCATCAGATCGACAGCCCCATCTGAAGCTTTCTTT CAIRSTAPSEAFF
NA TRBJ2-3 NA TRBV11-2 TGTGCCAGCAGATTTGAATGGACAGCCACCGGTACGCAGTATTTT CASRFEWTATGTQYF
once TRBJ1-2 NA TRBV9 TGTGCCAGCAGCGTAGTGCCAGATCTTAACTATGGCTACACCTTC CASSVVPDLNYGYTF
NA TRBJ2-1 TRBD1 TRBV28 TGTGCCAGCAGTCCCACCGGGACAGGGTACAATGAGCAGTTCTTC CASSPTGTGYNEQFF
once TRBJ2-4 NA TRBV9 TGTGCCAGCAGCGTAGCGGACATTTCCCCTAACATTCAGTACTTC CASSVADISPNIQYF
NA TRBJ2-7 TRBD2 TRBV25-1 TGTGCCAGCAGTGAATACGGAGCGGGATTTCGCGAGCAGTACTTC CASSEYGAGFREQYF
NA TRBJ1-3 TRBD1 TRBV18 TGTGCCAGCTCACCACGGATGGACAGGGGGGCTGGAAACACCATATATTTT CASSPRMDRGAGNTIYF
few TRBJ2-7 TRBD1 TRBV7-9 TGTGCCATACGGGGACAGTCCTACGAGCAGTACTTC CAIRGQSYEQYF
NA TRBJ2-4 NA TRBV30 TGTGCCTTCGGGATTAAAAACATTCAGTACTTC CAFGIKNIQYF
once TRBJ1-1 NA TRBV4-3 TGCGCCAGCAGCCCCTTAATCGACAGTCTAGGGTCTTCTGAAGCTTTCTTT CASSPLIDSLGSSEAFF
NA TRBJ2-7 TRBD1 TRBV24-1 TGTGCCACCAGTGAGCCGGACAGGGTGGAGCAGTACTTC CATSEPDRVEQYF
NA TRBJ2-7 TRBD1 TRBV5-1 TGCGCCAGCAGCTTGAGGGGACAGACCTACGAGCAGTACTTC CASSLRGQTYEQYF
NA TRBJ2-1 TRBD2 TRBV27 TGTGCCAGCAGTTTTTTCGGCGGGAGGGTTTCCTACAATGAGCAGTTCTTC CASSFFGGRVSYNEQFF
NA TRBJ2-3 TRBD2 TRBV4-2 TGTGCCAGCAGCCAAGGGAATTTAGCGGGGGGCTTCACAGATACGCAGTATTTT CASSQGNLAGGFTDTQYF
NA TRBJ2-1 NA TRBV29-1 TGCAGCGTTGATATTGTGGGGGGTGGTGAGCAGTTCTTC CSVDIVGGGEQFF
NA TRBJ1-2 NA TRBV7-3 TGTGCCAGCAGACACCGGACAGATAGGTATGGCTACACCTTC CASRHRTDRYGYTF
NA TRBJ1-5 TRBD1 TRBV4-1 TGCGCCAGCAGCCCTTACCGGGACAGCCCCAATCAGCCCCAGCATTTT CASSPYRDSPNQPQHF
NA TRBJ1-3 NA TRBV5-1 TGCGCCAGCAGCTTGGAAGGCAGGTCAACGGGAAACACCATATATTTT CASSLEGRSTGNTIYF
NA TRBJ1-2 TRBD1 TRBV5-1 TGCGCCAGCAGCAGAGGGACAGGGGTGAACTATGGCTACACCTTC CASSRGTGVNYGYTF
once TRBJ2-7 NA TRBV7-9 TGTGCCAGCAGCTCGGGACTGAGAGAGCAGTACTTC CASSSGLREQYF
NA TRBJ2-1 TRBD2 TRBV14 TGTGCCAGCAGCCCCTCAAGCGGGAGTTGGGATGAGCAGTTCTTC CASSPSSGSWDEQFF
NA TRBJ2-3 TRBD2 TRBV28 TGTGCCAGCAGTCCACGGGGGGGCTTTAGCACAGATACGCAGTATTTT CASSPRGGFSTDTQYF
NA TRBJ2-1 NA TRBV7-3 TGTGCCAGCAGCCCAGGGGTTGGTGAGCAGTTCTTC CASSPGVGEQFF
NA TRBJ1-1 NA TRBV5-6 TGTGCCAGCAGCTCCCAGTACACTGAAGCTTTCTTT CASSSQYTEAFF
NA TRBJ2-5 NA TRBV27 TGTGCCAGCAGTTTGAACGGACAGAAAGAGACCCAGTACTTC CASSLNGQKETQYF
NA TRBJ2-5 NA TRBV10-3 TGTGCCATCGCCCCCGGGCCAGGGTCAGAGACCCAGTACTTC CAIAPGPGSETQYF
NA TRBJ2-5 NA TRBV20-1 TGCAGTGCTAGTGGAGCCCCAGGGCGTGGAGAGACCCAGTACTTC CSASGAPGRGETQYF
NA TRBJ2-7 TRBD2 TRBV11-3 TGTGCCAGCAGCTTAGGAGCGGGAAACTACGAGCAGTACTTC CASSLGAGNYEQYF
NA TRBJ2-5 NA TRBV20-1 TGCAGTGCAACCCTGGGCGAGACCCAGTACTTC CSATLGETQYF
NA TRBJ2-3 NA TRBV6-5 TGTGCCAGCAGCATCTCCCGGACATGGACAGATACGCAGTATTTT CASSISRTWTDTQYF
NA TRBJ2-2 NA TRBV2 TGTGCCAGCATGAGGACCGGGGAGCTGTTTTTT CASMRTGELFF
NA TRBJ1-3 NA TRBV11-3 TGTGCCAGCAGCTTAGGAGGGAAGTCTGGAAACACCATATATTTT CASSLGGKSGNTIYF
NA TRBJ1-6 NA TRBV5-6 TGTGCCAGCAGCTTGGGGCCTAAAGGGGCAGGTCAATTTCCCCTCCACTTT CASSLGPKGAGQFPLHF
once TRBJ2-3 TRBD2 TRBV6-2/TRBV6-3 TGTGCCAGCAGTTGGACTAGCGGGAGTAAGGATACGCAGTATTTT CASSWTSGSKDTQYF